What follows are 25 T cell receptor beta chains derived from one specimen sequenced in a study of T cell repertoires in cytomegalovirus infection (dated by TCRdb to the late 2010s). Sequenced on an Illumina HiSeq 1500. TCRdb took the public reads, trimmed them with fastp at Q25, ran MiXCR for clone calling and kept in-frame beta chains. Each record represents a unique CDR3 protein, reported with the most common genes and DNA among its rows. The sample table shows approximately 910,000 distinct CDR3 sequences, and 31% are seen once. About 14% of the sample rests with the top ten. The treatment or condition label for this specimen denotes: in vitro stimulation with specific CMV peptide epitopes to enrich CMV-specific T cells. These TCRs are of unknown antigen specificity. Here the sequenced sample was cultured CD8+ T cells from PBMCs, taken from culture after CMV antigen stimulation. The receptors derive from a human donor in good health (CMV status not recorded). Some clones in this sample may be carry-over from other donors' samples.

This clonotype was seen a few times. V is TRBV27 and J is TRBJ2-5; TRBD1 aligns across 7 bases. The CDR3 has 15 residues. Germline V gene data show CDR1 as MNHEY and CDR2 as SMNVEV (reference sequence). V trimming: 5 bases; J trimming: 1 base; junction bases outside the gene matches: 7. CDR3 protein: CASSLIGTVQETQYF. As DNA, the CDR3 is TGTGCCAGCAGTCTAATAGGGACAGTCCAAGAGACCCAGTACTTC.

This clonotype was detected only a few times. The chain couples TRBV12-5 to TRBJ1-2; D remains ambiguous. CDR3 length equals 12 residues. Germline values: CDR1 LGHNT, CDR2 FRNRAP. V was clipped by 0 bases and J by 1 base, with 0 bases between them. In nucleotides, the CDR3 is TGTGCTAGTGGTTTGGTTAACTATGGCTACACCTTC. It is translated as CASGLVNYGYTF.

This sequence joins TRBV27 and TRBJ2-1; TRBD1 matches 9 bases. This CDR3 spans 14 amino acids. Trimming cost V 5 bases and J 8 bases; bases outside gene matches: 7. CDR1 and CDR2 from the germline V gene are MNHEY and SMNVEV (reference sequence). CDR3 residues: CASSPPWTGDEQFF. The CDR3 nucleotides read TGTGCCAGCAGTCCTCCTTGGACAGGGGATGAGCAGTTCTTC.

The chain joins TRBV6-6 to TRBJ2-7; D is perhaps TRBD1 or TRBD2 (5 bases each). This CDR3 spans 13 amino acids. CDR1 and CDR2 from the germline V gene are MNHNY and SVGAGI (reference sequence). Trimming removed 0 bases at V and 3 bases at J, with 6 bases between. Here the CDR3 reads CASSYSGDYEQYV. The CDR3 nucleotides read TGTGCCAGCAGTTACTCGGGGGACTACGAGCAGTACGTC.

There are a few counts of this clonotype. This chain joins TRBV27 and TRBJ2-7; tentative D call: TRBD2 (6 bases). Germline values: CDR1 MNHEY, CDR2 SMNVEV (reference sequence). V was shortened by 7 bases and J by 6 bases, with 16 bases between the two germline ends. The CDR3 consists of 13 residues. DNA of the CDR3: TGTGCCAGCACAGCTAGCGAGGTCTCCGAGCAGTACTTC. Translated: CASTASEVSEQYF.

This chain links TRBV12-3 or TRBV12-4 with TRBJ1-2; D is unresolved. V was trimmed by 3 bases and J by 6 bases, leaving 14 bases between them. The CDR3 runs 14 residues. The CDR3, as DNA: TGTGCCAGCAGTTTCGGAGGGTACAGAGATGGCTACACCTTC. Amino acid sequence: CASSFGGYRDGYTF.

V is TRBV19 and J is TRBJ1-1; D is uncertain. The CDR3 spans 11 residues. V lost 11 bases, J lost 10 bases, and 17 bases lay in between. The germline V gene encodes CDR1 LNHDA and CDR2 SQIVND (reference sequence). The CDR3 loop reads CALATDGRAFF. CDR3 nucleotide sequence: TGTGCCCTAGCCACGGACGGGAGAGCTTTCTTT.

Details on this clonotype: This may be a read error, as it is one base from a much larger clone. The V and J genes are TRBV12-5 and TRBJ2-7; 13 bases fit TRBD2. The CDR3 totals 16 residues. J lost 4 bases, V lost 3 bases, and 6 bases had no gene match. From germline, CDR1 is LGHNT and CDR2 FRNRAP. CDR3: CASGLIGLAGEYEQYF. CDR3 in DNA: TGTGCTAGTGGTTTAATTGGACTAGCGGGGGAATACGAGCAGTACTTC.

The gene calls are TRBV27 and TRBJ2-3; 8 nucleotides match TRBD1. The CDR3 length is 17 residues. CDR1 is MNHEY and CDR2 is SMNVEV in the germline V gene (reference sequence). Germline trimming cut 4 bases from V and 0 bases from J; bases unmatched to any gene: 9. CDR3 coding DNA: TGTGCCAGCAGTTCCCTTCTCACAGGGGGGAGCACAGATACGCAGTATTTT. Translation: CASSSLLTGGSTDTQYF.

The table lists this clonotype with a few counts. This chain links TRBV5-1 with TRBJ2-7; the match to TRBD1 covers 8 bases. This CDR3 has 14 residues. V gave up 0 bases and J gave up 5 bases; unmatched junction bases: 4. Germline CDR1 and CDR2: SGHRS and YFSETQ. CDR3 in amino acids: CASSLVRGQDEQYF. The DNA for the CDR3 is TGCGCCAGCAGCTTGGTAAGGGGACAGGACGAGCAGTACTTC. Supplemented by reference TRBV5-1 and TRBJ2-7, the full variable domain reads KAGVTQTPRYLIKTRGQQVTLSCSPISGHRSVSWYQQTPGQGLQFLFEYFSETQRNKGNFPGRFSGRQFSNSRSEMNVSTLELGDSALYLCASSLVRGQDEQYFGPGTRLTVT.

This clonotype was detected a few times. The rearrangement uses TRBV7-6 and TRBJ2-2; 7 bases line up with TRBD1. The CDR3 length is 16 residues. Germline values: CDR1 SGHVS, CDR2 FNYEAQ. The V gene end was trimmed by 0 bases and the J gene end by 5 bases; junction bases not matched to a gene: 6. This CDR3 is CASSLATGPITGELFF. CDR3 bases: TGTGCCAGCAGCTTAGCGACAGGGCCTATTACCGGGGAGCTGTTTTTT. The variable domain in full, with the rest retrieved from reference TRBV7-6 and TRBJ2-2, is GAGVSQSPRYKVTKRGQDVALRCDPISGHVSLYWYRQALGQGPEFLTYFNYEAQQDKSGLPNDRFSAERPEGSISTLTIQRTEQRDSAMYRCASSLATGPITGELFFGEGSRLTVL.

CDR3 sequence reads: CANMLQGPVSYNEQFF. The CDR3, as DNA: TGTGCCAACATGCTACAGGGCCCCGTGTCCTACAATGAGCAGTTCTTC. The V call is TRBV27, the J call TRBJ2-1; D might be TRBD1 (6 bases). V lost 10 bases, J lost 1 base, and 20 bases lay in between. The CDR3 totals 16 residues. Germline assignment: CDR1 MNHEY and CDR2 SMNVEV (reference sequence).

This clonotype came up a few times. The genes are TRBV19 and TRBJ2-7; 11 positions agree with TRBD2. The CDR3 has 15 amino acids. The germline CDR1 and CDR2 sequences are LNHDA and SQIVND (reference sequence). The trim removed 6 bases at V and 2 bases at J, leaving 6 bases unmatched. This CDR3 is CASSPGLAATYEQYF. In nucleotides, the CDR3 is TGTGCCAGTAGCCCGGGACTAGCGGCAACCTACGAGCAGTACTTC.

The chain uses TRBV7-6 and TRBJ2-1; 11 nucleotides align to TRBD2. Germline assignment: CDR1 SGHVS and CDR2 FNYEAQ. The CDR3 has 18 amino acids. V shed 0 bases, J shed 6 bases, and the junction held 10 bases outside the gene matches. CDR3 sequence: CASSLALPRLAGSNEQFF. In DNA, the CDR3 is TGTGCCAGCAGCTTAGCGCTCCCAAGACTAGCGGGGTCCAATGAGCAGTTCTTC.

The chain joins TRBV20-1 to TRBJ1-4; no definite D call. V lost 7 bases and J lost 4, with 7 bases in between. The CDR3 runs 11 residues. CDR1 is DFQATT, CDR2 SNEGSKA, per germline (reference sequence). The CDR3 here is CSVLYNEKLFF. CDR3 nucleotide sequence: TGCAGTGTTTTATATAATGAAAAACTGTTTTTT.

Many counts were recorded for this clonotype. The V gene is TRBV7-6, the J gene TRBJ2-3; 8 bases align to TRBD2. J was trimmed by 5 bases and V by 1 base; bases with no gene match: 5. The V gene's germline CDR1 is SGHVS and CDR2 FNYEAQ. The CDR3 length is 15 residues. The CDR3 loop is CASSLDGGAVDTQYF. CDR3 nucleotide sequence: TGTGCCAGCAGCTTAGACGGGGGGGCCGTAGATACGCAGTATTTT.

This clonotype was seen at least ten times. The J gene is TRBJ2-2, the V gene TRBV7-9, with TRBD2 matching over 8 bases. J was trimmed by 2 bases and V by 4 bases; bases with no gene match: 6. Germline CDR1 and CDR2: SEHNR and FQNEAQ (reference sequence). There are 16 residues in the CDR3. CDR3 in DNA: TGTGCCAGCAGCTCCCGGCGGGGGGTCAACACCGGGGAGCTGTTTTTT. Translating gives CASSSRRGVNTGELFF.

V gene TRBV6-2 or TRBV6-3 combines with J gene TRBJ2-7; D gene ambiguous. Trimming pared 5 bases from V and 6 bases from J, leaving 17 bases between. The CDR3 contains 14 residues. CDR1 is MNHEY, CDR2 SVGEGT, per germline. CDR3 coding DNA: TGTGCCAGCAGTCTCTCCTCGGCCACCTTCGAGCAGTACGTC. Amino acids: CASSLSSATFEQYV.

This clonotype showed up many times. The chain has TRBV20-1 and TRBJ1-2, with TRBD1 as a possible D gene (5 bases). Trimming removed 5 bases from V and 8 bases from J, with 18 bases in between. The CDR3 has 13 amino acids. CDR1 and CDR2 (germline): DFQATT, SNEGSKA (reference sequence). In nucleotides, the CDR3 is TGCAGTGCTGCCCGAGGCAGGGAGAAAGGCTACACCTTC. It translates to CSAARGREKGYTF.

The V and J genes are TRBV7-3 and TRBJ2-3; 7 bases map to TRBD1. The CDR3 is 15 amino acids. In germline, CDR1 is SGHTA, CDR2 FQGTGA. Trimming took 5 bases from V and 2 from J; bases not matched to a gene: 7. The CDR3 is CASSEGAAPTDTQYF. CDR3 coding DNA: TGTGCCAGCAGCGAGGGGGCAGCCCCCACAGATACGCAGTATTTT.

This clonotype was seen once. The CDR3: CASSRPGRHSGANVLTF. CDR3 DNA sequence: TGTGCCAGCAGTCGTCCGGGACGCCACTCTGGGGCCAACGTCCTGACTTTC. V and J are TRBV12-3 or TRBV12-4 and TRBJ2-6; either TRBD1 or TRBD2 may supply D (5 bases each). V was cut by 5 bases and J by 0 bases, with 14 bases left in between. The CDR3 has 17 amino acids.

Points on this clonotype: A junction boundary mismatches the germline segment, possibly from a read error. The chain uses TRBV7-6 and TRBJ1-1; D gene ambiguous. The CDR3 runs to 18 residues. Germline V gives CDR1 SGHVS, CDR2 FNYEAQ. In DNA form, the CDR3 reads TGTGCCAGCATCTTAGTAAGTGGGAAAAGCCTCATGAACACTGAAGCTTTCTTT. Amino acids: CASILVSGKSLMNTEAFF.

This clonotype was observed a single time. A read error may produce the germline difference seen at one junction end. The chain uses TRBV10-1 and TRBJ1-2; tentative D call: TRBD1 (5 bases). The germline CDR1 and CDR2 sequences are WNHNN and SYGVQD (reference sequence). This CDR3 is 11 amino acids long. CDR3 coding DNA: TGCACCAGCGCAGGGCCCTATGGCTACACCTTC. Its protein is CTSAGPYGYTF.

The CDR3 here is CSASPPGDGYTF. The CDR3 region has the DNA TGCAGTGCCTCTCCCCCGGGGGATGGCTACACCTTC. J is TRBJ1-2 and V is TRBV20-1, with a possible D match to TRBD1 (5 bases). V was shortened by 6 bases and J by 6 bases, with 14 bases between the two germline ends. Germline-derived CDR1 and CDR2 are DFQATT and SNEGSKA (reference sequence). This CDR3 region has 12 residues.

CDR3 amino acids: CASSSAGAGYGYTF. In DNA, the CDR3 is TGTGCCAGCAGTAGCGCAGGGGCGGGCTATGGCTACACCTTC. This rearrangement joins TRBV12-3 or TRBV12-4 to TRBJ1-2; possible D gene TRBD1, 6 bases. The V end lost 5 bases, the J end lost 4 bases, and 14 bases lay between the germline ends. CDR3 length: 14 residues.